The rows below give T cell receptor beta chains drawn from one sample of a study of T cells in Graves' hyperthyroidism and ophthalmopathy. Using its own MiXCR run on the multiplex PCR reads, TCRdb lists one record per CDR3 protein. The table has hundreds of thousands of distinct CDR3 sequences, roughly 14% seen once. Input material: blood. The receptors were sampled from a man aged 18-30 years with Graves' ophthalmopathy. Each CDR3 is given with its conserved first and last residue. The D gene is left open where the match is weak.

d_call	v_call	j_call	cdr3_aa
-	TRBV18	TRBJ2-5	CASSPVAGIETQYF
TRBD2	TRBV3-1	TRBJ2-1	CASAGTSGGSSYNEQFF
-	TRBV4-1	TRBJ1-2	CASSQARFRDLGNGGYGYTF
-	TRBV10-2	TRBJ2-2	CASSLPRTGELFF
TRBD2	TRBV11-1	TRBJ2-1	CASSRLAGGYNEQFF
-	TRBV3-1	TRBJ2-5	CASSQGETQYF
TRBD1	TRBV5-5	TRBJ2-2	CASSLPGQGTGELFF
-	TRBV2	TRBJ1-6	CASKTSGGAGNNSPLHF
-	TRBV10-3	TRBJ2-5	CAIKPGGQETQYF
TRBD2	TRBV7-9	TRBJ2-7	CASSFSLAGEDEQYF
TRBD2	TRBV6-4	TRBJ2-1	CASSDSTSGANEQFF
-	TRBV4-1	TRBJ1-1	CASSLWTGENTEAFF
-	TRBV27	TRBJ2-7	CASSSRVGGGAPYEQYF
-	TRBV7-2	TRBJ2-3	CASSLDGYYTDTQYF
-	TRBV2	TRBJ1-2	CASSQNLDYGYTF
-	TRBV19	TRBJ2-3	CASSNVASSTDTQYF
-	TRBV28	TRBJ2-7	CASSRLTYEQYF
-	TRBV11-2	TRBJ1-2	CASSLGAGTRDRYTF
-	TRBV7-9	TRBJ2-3	CASTDQGGGADTQYF
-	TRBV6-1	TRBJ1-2	CASTRAANYGYTF
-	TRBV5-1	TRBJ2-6	CASSLLPDGISGANVLTF